These 20 T cell receptor beta chains were sequenced from one sample in a study of patients and donors after allogeneic stem cell transplantation (dated by TCRdb to 2019 to 2021). Library preparation was by RT-PCR. The instrument given in TCRdb is NextSeq 550. TCRdb trimmed public reads at Q25 via fastp, called clones via MiXCR and kept in-frame beta chains. Records with the same CDR3 protein are collapsed into one entry carrying the most frequent genes and DNA. The table for this sample lists more than 850,000 distinct CDR3 sequences; about 20% of them were counted only once. The biggest ten clones account for around 6% of the sample. The sample was blood, either unsorted or a sorted T cell fraction (not recorded which). All receptors come from a human donor who was either an allogeneic HSCT recipient or a stem cell or donor lymphocyte infusion donor (not recorded which). It is not recorded whose cells these are; they may come from a transplant donor.

The genes are TRBV2 and TRBJ2-7, with D maybe TRBD1 (6 bases). V lost 6 bases and J lost 0, with 12 bases in between. Germline-derived CDR1 and CDR2 are SNHLY and FYNNEI. This CDR3 region has 14 residues. The CDR3 DNA sequence: TGTGCCAGCAGGCACCGGGACAACTCCTACGAGCAGTACTTC. It encodes CASRHRDNSYEQYF.

The genes are TRBV15 and TRBJ1-3; 7 bases fit TRBD1. Looked up from germline, CDR1 is LNHNV and CDR2 is YYDKDF (reference sequence). This CDR3 contains 17 residues. The V gene end was trimmed by 8 bases and the J gene end by 1 base; junction bases not matched to a gene: 14. CDR3 bases: TGTGCCACCTCCGACTCTCGCGGGACAGTTTCTGGAAACACCATATATTTT. This sequence encodes CATSDSRGTVSGNTIYF. The full variable domain, its missing parts supplied by reference TRBV15 and TRBJ1-3, is DAMVIQNPRYQVTQFGKPVTLSCSQTLNHNVMYWYQQKSSQAPKLLFHYYDKDFNNEADTPDNFQSRRPNTSFCFLDIRSPGLGDTAMYLCATSDSRGTVSGNTIYFGEGSWLTVV.

The chain has TRBV10-3 and TRBJ2-1; 7 bases map to TRBD1. The junction had 11 bases not matched to a gene; V was cut back by 0 bases and J by 6 bases. The CDR3 sequence is 17 residues long. CDR1 ENHRY and CDR2 SYGVKD come from the germline V gene. DNA of the CDR3: TGTGCCATCAGTGAGTCCTCACCGGGACAGAGTTCCAATGAGCAGTTCTTC. Translating gives CAISESSPGQSSNEQFF.

This clonotype was counted a few times. This rearrangement joins TRBV20-1 to TRBJ1-5; D is possibly TRBD1 (6 bases). Germline CDR1 is DFQATT and CDR2 is SNEGSKA (reference sequence). V was clipped by 5 bases and J by 0 bases, with 11 bases between them. This CDR3 comprises 14 residues. The CDR3 DNA reads as TGCAGTGCTGACAGGAATTATAGCAATCAGCCCCAGCATTTT. Encoded protein: CSADRNYSNQPQHF.

This clonotype was picked up one time. The V gene is TRBV5-1, the J gene TRBJ1-1; D is unresolved. V dropped 3 bases and J dropped 4 bases, with 7 bases sitting between them. Germline values: CDR1 SGHRS, CDR2 YFSETQ. The CDR3 runs 12 residues. DNA for the CDR3: TGCGCCAGCAGCTCGGGGAGCACTGAAGCTTTCTTT. Its translation: CASSSGSTEAFF.

This clonotype was seen a handful of times. This sequence joins TRBV20-1 and TRBJ1-2; a weak D match, TRBD1 (6 bases). The germline gives CDR1 DFQATT, CDR2 SNEGSKA (reference sequence). The V and J ends lost 6 bases and 7 bases respectively, with 9 bases between them. This CDR3 has 10 residues. The CDR3 nucleotides are TGCAGTGCACAGGGTAGTGGCTACACCTTC. Its translation is CSAQGSGYTF.

The chain has TRBV5-6 and TRBJ1-6; D ambiguous. Trimming cost V 0 bases and J 11 bases, with 9 bases left between them. CDR1 is SGHDT, CDR2 YYEEEE, per germline. The CDR3 length is 13 residues. This CDR3 is CASSLGKIPPLHF. The CDR3, as DNA: TGTGCCAGCAGCTTGGGGAAAATTCCACCCCTCCACTTT.

In this sample, this clonotype turned up a few times. V is TRBV5-1 and J is TRBJ1-1; 8 nucleotides line up with TRBD1. V lost 1 base and J lost 1; bases outside the gene matches: 6. Looked up from germline, CDR1 is SGHRS and CDR2 is YFSETQ. This CDR3 is 16 amino acids long. The CDR3 bases are TGCGCCAGCAGCTTGACGTCAGGGGGCCCGAACACTGAAGCTTTCTTT. Translating gives CASSLTSGGPNTEAFF.

V and J are TRBV18 and TRBJ2-7, with 10 bases matching TRBD2. This CDR3 spans 16 amino acids. J gave up 5 bases and V 3 bases, and 10 bases lay outside the gene matches. Germline CDR1 KGHSH, CDR2 LQKENI. The CDR3 here is CASSPIERGGVHEQYF. CDR3 sequence (DNA): TGTGCCAGCTCACCTATTGAGCGGGGGGGCGTTCACGAGCAGTACTTC.

This clonotype came up a few times. The CDR3 loop is CASSQRVPRDTQYF. CDR3 nucleotides: TGCGCCAGCAGCCAAAGGGTCCCAAGGGATACGCAGTATTTT. The chain recombines TRBV4-1 with TRBJ2-3, with D unresolved. The germline V gene has CDR1 MGHRA and CDR2 YSYEKL. The CDR3 is 14 residues long. V gave up 2 bases and J gave up 6 bases, with 12 bases separating them.

The V call is TRBV6-5, the J call TRBJ1-1, with D hard to call. This CDR3 comprises 15 residues. Germline V CDR1 and CDR2: MNHEY, SVGAGI. The ends were cut back, 2 bases at V and 1 base at J, with 11 bases in the middle. The CDR3 region is CASSYGLSQNTEAFF. The CDR3 DNA follows: TGTGCCAGCAGTTACGGGCTCAGCCAGAACACTGAAGCTTTCTTT.

This clonotype turned up a few times. The J gene is TRBJ2-6, the V gene TRBV12-3 or TRBV12-4; D is perhaps TRBD1 or TRBD2 (5 bases each). CDR3 length: 15 residues. Trimming removed 5 bases at V and 2 bases at J, with 10 bases between. CDR3 loop: CASSTLGAGANVLTF. The DNA for the CDR3 is TGTGCCAGCAGTACACTGGGGGCTGGGGCCAACGTCCTGACTTTC.

The gene calls are TRBV18 and TRBJ2-5; 9 bases are a match to TRBD2. The V gene end was trimmed by 3 bases and the J gene end by 2 bases; junction bases not matched to a gene: 4. The CDR3 is 15 amino acids. The germline CDR1 and CDR2 sequences are KGHSH and LQKENI. The CDR3 loop is CASSPPGLAQETQYF. In DNA form, the CDR3 reads TGTGCCAGCTCACCCCCGGGACTAGCTCAAGAGACCCAGTACTTC.

This clonotype was seen a handful of times. The V gene is TRBV4-1, the J gene TRBJ1-1, with D possibly TRBD1 on 6 matching bases. CDR3 size: 14 residues. Germline V gene lookup returns CDR1 MGHRA and CDR2 YSYEKL. V dropped 7 bases and J dropped 6 bases, with 18 bases sitting between them. DNA of the CDR3: TGCGCCAGCACACACAGGGCAAAATTGGCTGAAGCTTTCTTT. Its protein is CASTHRAKLAEAFF.

The chain is built from TRBV7-3 and TRBJ2-2; weak D call: TRBD2 (5 bases). The germline gives CDR1 SGHTA, CDR2 FQGTGA. V lost 0 bases and J 1 base, leaving 12 bases between the germline ends. This CDR3 is built from 17 residues. The CDR3 here is CASSLTPGSQNTGELFF. The CDR3 DNA reads TGTGCCAGCAGCTTAACGCCTGGGAGCCAGAACACCGGGGAGCTGTTTTTT.

The chain has TRBV29-1 and TRBJ1-2; possibly TRBD1 for D (5 bases). The CDR3 totals 14 residues. The germline gives CDR1 SQVTM, CDR2 ANQGSEA. Trimming removed 3 bases at V and 7 bases at J, with 18 bases between. This chain's CDR3 is CSVEGFPSGSGYTF. CDR3 DNA sequence: TGCAGCGTTGAGGGTTTCCCTTCAGGGAGTGGCTACACCTTC.

The chain couples TRBV7-9 to TRBJ1-1; no firm D call. V was shortened by 8 bases and J by 0 bases, with 16 bases between the two germline ends. Germline loops: CDR1 SEHNR, CDR2 FQNEAQ (reference sequence). The length of the CDR3 is 15 residues. CDR3 DNA: TGTGCCAGCGAGCGGACGGAGGATATGAACACTGAAGCTTTCTTT. Amino acids: CASERTEDMNTEAFF.

The CDR3 here is CASSPKGGAPAFSGNTIYF. The CDR3 DNA is TGTGCCAGCAGCCCGAAGGGAGGGGCGCCGGCCTTCTCTGGAAACACCATATATTTT. The chain recombines TRBV7-3 with TRBJ1-3; tentative D call: TRBD1 (5 bases). The CDR3 extends over 19 amino acids. Looked up from germline, CDR1 is SGHTA and CDR2 is FQGTGA. V was pared by 5 bases and J by 0 bases, with 23 bases between.

This clonotype appeared a few times. V gene TRBV29-1 combines with J gene TRBJ2-3, with D possibly TRBD2 on 7 matching bases. Germline CDR1 is SQVTM and CDR2 is ANQGSEA. The germline V and J ends were trimmed by 3 bases and 1 base, with 14 bases remaining between them. The CDR3 has 15 residues. The DNA for the CDR3 is TGCAGCGTTGAGGGGGGGACACGCCGCACAGATACGCAGTATTTT. This translates into CSVEGGTRRTDTQYF.

The rearrangement links TRBV12-3 or TRBV12-4 to TRBJ1-6; D call uncertain. Between the trimmed V and J ends, which lost 3 bases and 4 bases, there was a span of 10 bases. CDR3 size: 15 residues. As DNA, the CDR3 is TGTGCCAGCAGTTTCGGGGAGGTGTATAATTCACCCCTCCACTTT. It codes for CASSFGEVYNSPLHF.